Sequencing of this T cell receptor beta chain was carried out in a study of persistence of HIV-infected CD4 T cells. Study-level results: Bulk TCR data could not be restricted to HIV-1-infected CMV-responding cells.

Sequencing used immunoSEQ version 4 in survey mode. Here immunoSEQ multiplex PCR was the method, and the copy in TCRdb shows in-frame clones only, minus some. The sample shows about 46,000 clones, more than 80% of them seen only once. The germline V gene has CDR1 MNHEY and CDR2 SVGEGT. This CDR3 is built from 15 residues. The ends were cut back, 2 bases at V and 5 bases at J, with 15 bases in the middle. Cells were stimulated nonspecifically with anti-CD3/anti-CD28 magnetic beads. CD4+ T cells upregulating both CD40 ligand and CD69 were sorted as responding cells. Of note for this clone: The antigen remains unidentified.

Sequences were derived from CD4+ T cells sorted from PBMCs after 18-hour stimulation, sampled from a patient who received antiretroviral therapy. The rearrangement links TRBV6-2 or TRBV6-3 to TRBJ2-5, with D perhaps TRBD1 or TRBD2 (5 bases each). The receptor was isolated from an adult woman with HIV who was CMV-seropositive. The DNA of the CDR3 is TGTGCCAGCAGTTACCCCGGGGCCCTTGGGGAGACCCAGTACTTC. This codes for CASSYPGALGETQYF.